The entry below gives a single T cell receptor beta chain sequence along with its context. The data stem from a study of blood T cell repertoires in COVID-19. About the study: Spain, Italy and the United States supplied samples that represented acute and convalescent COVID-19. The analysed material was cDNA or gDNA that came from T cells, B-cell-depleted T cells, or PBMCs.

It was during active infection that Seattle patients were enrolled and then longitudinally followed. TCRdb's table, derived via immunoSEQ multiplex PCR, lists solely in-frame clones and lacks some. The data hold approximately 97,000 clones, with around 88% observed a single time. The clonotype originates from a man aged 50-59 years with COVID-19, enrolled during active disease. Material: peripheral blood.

The CDR3 loop is CASSSPLGGFTEAFF. The CDR3 bases are TGCGCCAGCAGCTCCCCATTAGGAGGGTTTACTGAAGCTTTCTTT. V usage is TRBV5-1 and J usage is TRBJ1-1; D remains ambiguous. V was pared by 3 bases and J by 5 bases, with 17 bases between. CDR1 is SGHRS, CDR2 YFSETQ, per germline. The length of the CDR3 is 15 residues.